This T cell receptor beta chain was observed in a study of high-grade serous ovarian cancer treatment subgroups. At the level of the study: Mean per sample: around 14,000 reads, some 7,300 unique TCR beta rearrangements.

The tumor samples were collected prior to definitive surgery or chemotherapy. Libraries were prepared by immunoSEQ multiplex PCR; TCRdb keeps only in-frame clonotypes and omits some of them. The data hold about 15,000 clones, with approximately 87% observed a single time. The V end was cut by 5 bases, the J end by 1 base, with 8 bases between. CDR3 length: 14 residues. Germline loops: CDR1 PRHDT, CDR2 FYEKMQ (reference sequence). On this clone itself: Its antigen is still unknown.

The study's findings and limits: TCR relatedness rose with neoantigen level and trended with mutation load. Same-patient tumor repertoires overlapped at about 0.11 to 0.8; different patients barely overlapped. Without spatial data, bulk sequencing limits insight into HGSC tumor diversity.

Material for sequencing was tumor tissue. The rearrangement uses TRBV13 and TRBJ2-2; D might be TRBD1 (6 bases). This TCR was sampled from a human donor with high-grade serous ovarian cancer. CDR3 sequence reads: CASSKGQNTGELFF. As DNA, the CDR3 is TGTGCCAGCAGCAAGGGACAGAACACCGGGGAGCTGTTTTTT.